Below, one T cell receptor (beta chain) is given with its context. No antigen is known for it. This sample is part of a study of T cell repertoires in cytomegalovirus infection. Study at large: Public TCR beta signatures were indicative of both CMV infection and a matching HLA type.

TCRdb redid the calling of the reads with MiXCR, one entry per CDR3 protein. The sample has hundreds of thousands of distinct CDR3 sequences, approximately 32% seen once; the top ten hold approximately 15%. V gave up 6 bases and J gave up 3 bases; unmatched junction bases: 6. The CDR3 is made up of 14 amino acids. Germline V gives CDR1 SNHLY, CDR2 FYNNEI. Study findings and constraints: The study found HLA-C-restricted CMV-specific TCR beta clonotypes dominating the ex vivo response. Identification of carriers of CMV plus the relevant HLA was achieved through cumulative public TCR beta family frequency.

The TCR was taken from a human donor in good health (CMV status not recorded). Some clones in this sample may be carry-over from other donors' samples. Sequencing was performed on PBMCs. This chain uses TRBV2 with TRBJ2-7, with 9 bases identical to TRBD2. CDR3 region: CASRRASGVYEQYF. The CDR3 coding sequence is TGTGCCAGCAGGCGGGCTAGCGGGGTCTACGAGCAGTACTTC.